This T cell receptor (beta chain) was profiled in a study of identical twins. Study outcomes and limitations: Conclusions were based on cross-sectional statistical analysis, without following the same donors.

Germline lookup yields CDR1 MNHNS and CDR2 SASEGT. V lost 0 bases to trimming and J lost 4 bases, with 7 bases between them. CDR3 size: 15 residues. TCRdb recomputed calls from the 5' RACE reads with MiXCR, one row per CDR3 protein. The repertoire consists of some 790,000 distinct CDR3 sequences, with 18% occurring once and the leading ten covering about 12%. In regard to this clonotype: The antigen is not known.

The data also belong to a second study, concerning T cells expressing NK-cell markers. As reported in that work: Of eight sequenced donors, seven were HCMV-seropositive and one HCMV-seronegative.

The chain is built from TRBV6-1 and TRBJ1-6; TRBD1 might be the D (5 bases). Sample: PBMCs. The receptor was isolated from a woman aged 18-29 years in good health. In DNA, the CDR3 is TGTGCCAGCAGTGAAGCGGGGGGATATAATTCACCCCTCCACTTT. Translation: CASSEAGGYNSPLHF.